The source of this TCR beta chain is a study of T-cell reconstitution after alpha-beta-depleted transplantation in children. It was with unique molecular identifiers that the TCRbeta library was prepared. TCRdb used MiXCR to reprocess the PCR reads, holding one entry per CDR3 protein. This table holds fewer than 750,000 distinct CDR3 sequences, 20% to 25% found once. This clonotype was counted a few times. No antigen is known for it. General study findings and limits: When one year had passed after transplant, most T-cell counts and diversity came from newly produced T cells.

V lost 6 bases, J lost 0 bases, and 7 bases lay in between. The CDR3 is made up of 13 amino acids. The germline V gene encodes CDR1 MNHNS and CDR2 SASEGT. The sequencing used PBMCs, mostly from graft donor cells, collected 360 days after TCRalphabeta/CD19-depleted stem cell transplant. This sequence was found in a boy in the first two years of life who had a stem cell transplant for acute myeloid leukemia, so the T cells may come from the graft donor. The rearrangement joins TRBV6-1 to TRBJ2-3; tentative D call: TRBD1 (5 bases). CDR3 sequence (DNA): TGTGCCAGCAGAGGACACAGCACAGATACGCAGTATTTT. This gives the protein CASRGHSTDTQYF.